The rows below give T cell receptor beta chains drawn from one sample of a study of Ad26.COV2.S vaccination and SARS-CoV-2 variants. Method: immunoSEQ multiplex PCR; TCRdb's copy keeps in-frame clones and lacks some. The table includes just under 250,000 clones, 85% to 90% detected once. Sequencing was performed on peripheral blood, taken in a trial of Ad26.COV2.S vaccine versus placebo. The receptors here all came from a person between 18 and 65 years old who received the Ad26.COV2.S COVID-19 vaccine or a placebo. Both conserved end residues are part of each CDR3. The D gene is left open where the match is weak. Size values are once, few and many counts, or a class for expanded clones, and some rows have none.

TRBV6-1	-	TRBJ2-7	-	CASRDYEQYF	TGTGCCAGCCGGGACTACGAGCAGTACTTC
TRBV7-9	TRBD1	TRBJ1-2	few	CASSPGDRNYGYTF	TGTGCCAGCAGCCCGGGGGACAGAAACTATGGCTACACCTTC
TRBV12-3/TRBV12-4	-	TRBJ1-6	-	CASSGTKPSPLHF	TGTGCCAGCAGTGGGACTAAACCTTCACCCCTCCACTTT
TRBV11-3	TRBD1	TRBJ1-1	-	CASSSLGQGCTEAFF	TGTGCCAGCAGCTCCCTGGGACAGGGATGCACTGAAGCTTTCTTT
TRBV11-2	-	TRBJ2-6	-	CASSFGTGSGANVLTF	TGTGCCAGCAGCTTTGGTACCGGCTCTGGGGCCAACGTCCTGACTTTC
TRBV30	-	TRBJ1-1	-	CAWIPMTVTNTEAFF	TGTGCCTGGATCCCTATGACCGTTACGAACACTGAAGCTTTCTTT
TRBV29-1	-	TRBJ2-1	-	CSVVPSGRSYNEQFF	TGCAGCGTTGTCCCGAGCGGGCGCTCCTACAATGAGCAGTTCTTC
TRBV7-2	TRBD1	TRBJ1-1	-	CASSPGGRGTEAFF	TGTGCCAGCAGCCCAGGGGGTCGGGGCACTGAAGCTTTCTTT
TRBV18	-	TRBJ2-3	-	CASSLGSSTDTQYF	TGTGCCAGCTCACTGGGGTCCAGCACAGATACGCAGTATTTT
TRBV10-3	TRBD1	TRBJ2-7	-	CAISEPDRGGPEQYF	TGTGCCATCAGTGAACCCGACAGGGGAGGCCCCGAGCAGTACTTC
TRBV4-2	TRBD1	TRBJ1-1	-	CASSQVGQAIEAFF	TGTGCCAGCAGCCAAGTGGGACAGGCCATTGAAGCTTTCTTT
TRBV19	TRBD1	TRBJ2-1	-	CASSWGDRGYNEQFF	TGTGCCAGTAGTTGGGGGGACAGGGGCTACAATGAGCAGTTCTTC
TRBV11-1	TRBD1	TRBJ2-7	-	CASSSVGTAYEQYF	TGTGCCAGCAGCTCCGTCGGGACAGCCTACGAGCAGTACTTC
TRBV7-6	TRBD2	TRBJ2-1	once	CASSLAILAGGEEQFF	TGTGCCAGCAGCTTAGCGATTCTAGCGGGAGGCGAAGAGCAGTTCTTC
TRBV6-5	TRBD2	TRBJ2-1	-	CASRNGLAVYNEQFF	TGTGCCAGCAGAAACGGACTAGCGGTTTACAATGAGCAGTTCTTC
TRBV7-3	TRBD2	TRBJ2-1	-	CASSLEGSGYNEQFF	TGTGCCAGCAGCTTAGAAGGTAGCGGGTACAATGAGCAGTTCTTC
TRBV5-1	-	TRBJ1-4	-	CASSLAQDEINEKLFF	TGCGCCAGCAGCTTGGCCCAGGACGAAATTAATGAAAAACTGTTTTTT
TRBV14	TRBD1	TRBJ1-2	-	CASSQQGAEGYTF	TGTGCCAGCAGCCAACAGGGGGCCGAGGGCTACACCTTC
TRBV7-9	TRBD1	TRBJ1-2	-	CASSPDRGNRAGGYTF	TGTGCCAGCAGCCCGGACAGGGGCAATCGCGCGGGGGGCTACACCTTC
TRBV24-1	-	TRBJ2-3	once	CATGRDSTDTQYF	TGTGCCACCGGTCGGGACAGCACAGATACGCAGTATTTT
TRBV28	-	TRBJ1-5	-	CASSLGNSGGGTPQHF	TGTGCCAGCAGTTTGGGAAATTCGGGAGGGGGGACTCCCCAGCATTTT
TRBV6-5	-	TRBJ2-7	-	CASSYSGGRPYEQYF	TGTGCCAGCAGTTACTCAGGCGGCCGCCCCTACGAGCAGTACTTC
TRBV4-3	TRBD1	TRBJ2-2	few	CASSQEPHPTGANTGELFF	TGCGCCAGCAGCCAAGAACCCCATCCGACAGGGGCGAACACCGGGGAGCTGTTTTTT
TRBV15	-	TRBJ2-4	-	CATSRVSSAHPVQYF	TGTGCCACCAGCAGAGTTTCCAGCGCCCATCCCGTTCAGTACTTC
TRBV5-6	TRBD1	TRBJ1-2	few	CASSTDRGLYGYTF	TGTGCCAGCAGCACAGACAGGGGGCTATATGGCTACACCTTC
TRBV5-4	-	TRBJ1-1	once	CASSIPKGKGTEAFF	TGTGCCAGCAGCATCCCCAAGGGAAAAGGCACTGAAGCTTTCTTT
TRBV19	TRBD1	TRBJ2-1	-	CASSIVDRGRYNEQFF	TGTGCCAGTAGTATAGTTGACAGGGGGCGGTACAATGAGCAGTTCTTC
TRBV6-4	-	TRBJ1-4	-	CASSDSAVGMGFCEKLFF	TGTGCCAGCAGTGACTCGGCAGTGGGGATGGGTTTTTGTGAAAAACTGTTTTTT
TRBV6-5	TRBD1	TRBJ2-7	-	CASSYVDRGPYEQYF	TGTGCCAGCAGTTACGTAGACAGGGGGCCATACGAGCAGTACTTC
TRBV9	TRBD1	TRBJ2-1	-	CASSVGADRGSYNEQFF	TGTGCCAGCAGCGTCGGGGCGGACAGGGGGTCCTACAATGAGCAGTTCTTC
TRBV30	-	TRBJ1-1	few	CAGNAGSNTEAFF	TGTGCCGGGAACGCAGGGTCGAACACTGAAGCTTTCTTT
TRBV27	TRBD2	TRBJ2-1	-	CASSSWTSGRATGNEQFF	TGTGCCAGCAGTTCCTGGACTAGCGGGAGAGCAACGGGAAATGAGCAGTTCTTC
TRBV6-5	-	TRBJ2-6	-	CASTHRLGGANVLTF	TGTGCCAGCACCCACCGTTTAGGTGGGGCCAACGTCCTGACTTTC
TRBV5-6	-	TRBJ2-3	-	CASSFSVRASTDTQYF	TGTGCCAGCAGCTTTTCCGTCAGAGCTAGCACAGATACGCAGTATTTT
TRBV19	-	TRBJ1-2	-	CASSRAYPGEPYGYTF	TGTGCCAGTAGTAGAGCCTACCCGGGAGAACCCTATGGCTACACCTTC
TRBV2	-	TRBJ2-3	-	CAGRFSSTDTQYF	TGTGCCGGTCGTTTCTCGAGCACAGATACGCAGTATTTT
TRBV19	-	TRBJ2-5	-	CASNPGQRVETQYF	TGTGCCAGTAACCCGGGGCAGCGGGTCGAGACCCAGTACTTC
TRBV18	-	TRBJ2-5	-	CASSPRETAAIQETQYF	TGTGCCAGCTCACCAAGGGAGACCGCCGCTATCCAAGAGACCCAGTACTTC
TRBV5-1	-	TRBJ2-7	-	CASSFLATTYEQYF	TGCGCCAGCAGCTTCTTGGCTACGACCTACGAGCAGTACTTC
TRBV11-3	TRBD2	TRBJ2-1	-	CASSLVAAGGYNEQFF	TGTGCCAGCAGCTTAGTAGCAGCGGGAGGGTACAATGAGCAGTTCTTC
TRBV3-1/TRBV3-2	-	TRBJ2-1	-	CASSQEREQFF	TGTGCCAGCAGCCAAGAACGCGAGCAGTTCTTC
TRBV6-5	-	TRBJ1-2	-	CASSYLRQDHFYGYTF	TGTGCCAGCAGTTACCTAAGGCAGGATCACTTCTATGGCTACACCTTC
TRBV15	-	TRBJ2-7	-	CATSSPDQYEQYF	TGTGCCACCAGCAGTCCCGACCAATACGAGCAGTACTTC
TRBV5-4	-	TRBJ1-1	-	CASSLRGGRLPGAFF	TGTGCCAGCAGCTTGCGCGGGGGCAGGCTTCCTGGAGCTTTCTTT
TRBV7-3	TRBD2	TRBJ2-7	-	CASSLRSGGSYEQYF	TGTGCCAGCAGCTTACGATCGGGAGGCTCCTACGAGCAGTACTTC
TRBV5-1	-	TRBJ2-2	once	CASSLPVNTGELFF	TGCGCCAGCAGCTTACCGGTTAACACCGGGGAGCTGTTTTTT
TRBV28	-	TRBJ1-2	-	CASSQGRYGYTF	TGTGCCAGCAGCCAGGGCAGGTATGGCTACACCTTC
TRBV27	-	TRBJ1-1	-	CASAQGVEAFF	TGTGCCAGCGCACAAGGGGTTGAAGCTTTCTTT
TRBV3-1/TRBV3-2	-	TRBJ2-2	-	CASTTGPASPGELFF	TGTGCCAGCACTACGGGCCCCGCCTCCCCCGGGGAGCTGTTTTTT
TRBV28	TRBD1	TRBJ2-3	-	CASSLNWAGGSTDTQYF	TGTGCCAGCAGTTTAAATTGGGCAGGGGGTAGCACAGATACGCAGTATTTT
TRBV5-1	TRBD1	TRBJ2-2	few	CASSQSGTANTGELFF	TGCGCCAGCAGCCAGTCCGGGACAGCGAACACCGGGGAGCTGTTTTTT
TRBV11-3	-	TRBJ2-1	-	CASSLDGVKVGNEQFF	TGTGCCAGCAGCTTAGATGGGGTCAAGGTGGGTAATGAGCAGTTCTTC
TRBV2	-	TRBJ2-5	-	CASSESGFGQETQYF	TGTGCCAGCAGTGAATCAGGGTTCGGGCAAGAGACCCAGTACTTC